A single sample is the source of the 21 T cell receptor beta chains below, sequenced in a study of blood T cell repertoires in COVID-19. Sequencing used immunoSEQ multiplex PCR; TCRdb keeps in-frame clones, though not all of them. The sample lists 450,000 or so clones, nearly 90% occurring once. The specimen sequenced was peripheral blood. These receptors originate from a man younger than 35 with COVID-19, enrolled during active disease.

The chain couples TRBV5-1 to TRBJ2-5; D is ambiguous. V dropped 0 bases and J dropped 5 bases, with 20 bases sitting between them. Germline CDR1 SGHRS, CDR2 YFSETQ. This CDR3 spans 17 amino acids. The CDR3 here is CASSLAGRPGFFETQYF. The CDR3 DNA sequence: TGCGCCAGCAGCTTGGCCGGTAGACCCGGGTTTTTTGAGACCCAGTACTTC.

This chain connects TRBV27 to TRBJ2-5, with 8 nucleotides matching TRBD2. The CDR3 is 15 residues long. Germline CDR1 is MNHEY and CDR2 is SMNVEV (reference sequence). Trimming removed 2 bases from V and 2 bases from J; junction bases left unmatched: 4. The CDR3 here is CASSLPAGEQETQYF. CDR3 coding DNA: TGTGCCAGCAGTTTACCAGCGGGGGAACAAGAGACCCAGTACTTC.

The V gene is TRBV24-1, the J gene TRBJ2-3, with 8 positions matching TRBD2. J lost 4 bases, V lost 5 bases, and 4 bases had no gene match. The CDR3 consists of 14 residues. Germline loops: CDR1 KGHDR, CDR2 SFDVKD. CDR3 sequence: CATSVSGGPDTQYF. For the CDR3, the DNA is TGTGCCACCAGTGTCTCGGGAGGGCCAGATACGCAGTATTTT.

The chain uses TRBV4-1 and TRBJ2-7, with TRBD2 identical over 8 bases. The CDR3 sequence is 17 residues long. In germline, CDR1 is MGHRA, CDR2 YSYEKL. After removal of 0 bases from V and 6 bases from J, the junction contained 13 bases not matched to a gene. The CDR3 nucleotides read TGCGCCAGCAGCCAAGAGACGGTTAGCGGGATCCCTCGCGAGCAGTACTTC. Protein: CASSQETVSGIPREQYF.

This clone was picked up a small number of times. The chain links TRBV5-5 to TRBJ1-2; 7 nucleotides align to TRBD1. From germline, CDR1 is SGHKS and CDR2 YYEKEE (reference sequence). Trimming took 0 bases from V and 5 from J; bases not matched to a gene: 1. This CDR3 contains 13 residues. CDR3 sequence reads: CASSLATGYGYTF. In DNA, the CDR3 is TGTGCCAGCAGCTTGGCGACAGGGTATGGCTACACCTTC.

The chain carries TRBV2 and TRBJ2-7; D is undetermined. Trimming cost V 6 bases and J 3 bases, with 18 bases left between them. Looked up from germline, CDR1 is SNHLY and CDR2 is FYNNEI. This CDR3 is built from 15 residues. The CDR3 region is CASRANFDLVYEQYF. As DNA, the CDR3 is TGTGCCAGCAGGGCGAACTTCGACTTGGTCTACGAGCAGTACTTC. The full variable domain, with the rest looked up from reference TRBV2 and TRBJ2-7, is EPEVTQTPSHQVTQMGQEVILRCVPISNHLYFYWYRQILGQKVEFLVSFYNNEISEKSEIFDDQFSVERPDGSNFTLKIRSTKLEDSAMYFCASRANFDLVYEQYFGPGTRLTVT.

The V call is TRBV6-5, the J call TRBJ2-1; the D is unclear. With 6 bases removed from V and 1 base from J, the gap between germline ends came to 13 bases. The CDR3 is 15 amino acids. CDR1 and CDR2 (germline): MNHEY, SVGAGI. Here the CDR3 reads CASRTSSPSYNEQFF. DNA of the CDR3: TGTGCCAGCAGAACATCTAGTCCTTCCTACAATGAGCAGTTCTTC.

The chain has TRBV30 and TRBJ1-4; perhaps TRBD1 as D (5 bases). Germline-derived CDR1 and CDR2 are GTSNPN and SVGIG (reference sequence). This CDR3 contains 12 residues. Trimming took off 2 bases at V and 6 bases at J, with 7 bases between the two ends. The CDR3 loop reads CAWSKGDEKLFF. As DNA, the CDR3 is TGTGCCTGGAGTAAAGGGGATGAAAAACTGTTTTTT. The whole variable domain, filled in from reference TRBV30 and TRBJ1-4, reads SQTIHQWPATLVQPVGSPLSLECTVEGTSNPNLYWYRQAAGRGLQLLFYSVGIGQISSEVPQNLSASRPQDRQFILSSKKLLLSDSGFYLCAWSKGDEKLFFGSGTQLSVL.

This chain connects TRBV15 to TRBJ2-7; 12 bases align to TRBD2. The CDR3 is 15 residues long. The junction had 4 bases not matched to a gene; V was cut back by 3 bases and J by 4 bases. Germline loops: CDR1 LNHNV, CDR2 YYDKDF (reference sequence). The CDR3 sequence: CATSSETSGGYEQYF. The CDR3 region has the DNA TGTGCCACCAGCAGTGAGACTAGCGGGGGTTACGAGCAGTACTTC.

The V call is TRBV5-4, the J call TRBJ2-2; 8 bases match TRBD1. Per germline, CDR1 SGHNT and CDR2 YYREEE (reference sequence). J was trimmed by 2 bases and V by 3 bases; bases with no gene match: 3. CDR3 length: 15 residues. The CDR3 coding sequence is TGTGCCAGCAGCTGGACAGGGAGCAACACCGGGGAGCTGTTTTTT. The encoded protein is CASSWTGSNTGELFF.

The genes are TRBV29-1 and TRBJ1-1; no clear D gene. V was cut by 6 bases and J by 10 bases, with 21 bases left in between. This CDR3 comprises 13 residues. Germline CDR1 is SQVTM and CDR2 is ANQGSEA. The CDR3 region has the DNA TGCAGCGTCTCACAGACCGAGCGGCTTGGAGCTTTCTTT. It specifies CSVSQTERLGAFF. Complete variable domain (other parts from reference TRBV29-1 and TRBJ1-1): SAVISQKPSRDICQRGTSLTIQCQVDSQVTMMFWYRQQPGQSLTLIATANQGSEATYESGFVIDKFPISRPNLTFSTLTVSNMSPEDSSIYLCSVSQTERLGAFFGQGTRLTVV.

This rearrangement joins TRBV7-9 to TRBJ2-1; 7 positions match TRBD2. V trimming: 5 bases; J trimming: 9 bases; junction bases outside the gene matches: 10. Germline V CDR1 and CDR2: SEHNR, FQNEAQ (reference sequence). The CDR3 loop spans 14 amino acids. CDR3 loop: CASSLREGSGEQFF. Written as DNA, the CDR3 is TGTGCCAGCAGCCTAAGGGAGGGGTCTGGTGAGCAGTTCTTC.

The chain couples TRBV30 to TRBJ1-2; 7 bases match TRBD1. CDR1 GTSNPN and CDR2 SVGIG come from the germline V gene (reference sequence). J lost 4 bases, V lost 2 bases, and 4 bases had no gene match. The CDR3 sequence is 13 residues long. The DNA for the CDR3 is TGTGCCTGGAGTTCGGGACAGTTCTATGGCTACACCTTC. This encodes CAWSSGQFYGYTF.

This clone was seen a single time. V usage is TRBV11-2 and J usage is TRBJ2-7; D might be TRBD2 (5 bases). The CDR3 runs 16 residues. The germline V gene encodes CDR1 SGHAT and CDR2 FQNNGV. V shed 3 bases and J shed 8 bases, with 23 bases lying between them. In DNA form, the CDR3 reads TGTGCCAGCAGCTTGTACCCTTCTAGTGGGAGTCTCCAGCAGTACTTC. Residues: CASSLYPSSGSLQQYF.

The CDR3 is CASTRWDRGRNTEAFF. The CDR3 DNA follows: TGTGCCAGTACGAGATGGGACAGGGGACGGAACACTGAAGCTTTCTTT. The chain joins TRBV19 to TRBJ1-1; 10 positions agree with TRBD1. CDR1 and CDR2 (germline): LNHDA, SQIVND (reference sequence). Trimming took 7 bases from V and 1 from J; bases not matched to a gene: 9. This CDR3 spans 16 amino acids.

The V call is TRBV28, the J call TRBJ1-5; D perhaps matches TRBD1 (6 bases). This CDR3 has 15 residues. The germline V gene encodes CDR1 MDHEN and CDR2 SYDVKM. The ends were cut back, 5 bases at V and 3 bases at J, with 14 bases in the middle. The DNA for the CDR3 is TGTGCCAGCAGTCCTGCGGGGGCTAACAATCAGCCCCAGCATTTT. Translation: CASSPAGANNQPQHF.

The chain combines TRBV12-2 with TRBJ2-2; TRBD2 was called by the table and not checked on the DNA. TRBV12-2 is marked as a pseudogene. The CDR3 consists of 15 residues. The CDR3 region has the DNA TGTGCAAGTCGCTACTCCGGGACTGAAACCGGGGAGCTGTTTTTT. Translation gives CASRYSGTETGELFF.

The V call is TRBV7-9, the J call TRBJ2-7; D unclear. V was pared by 3 bases and J by 4 bases, with 7 bases between. This CDR3 has 12 amino acids. Germline lookup yields CDR1 SEHNR and CDR2 FQNEAQ (reference sequence). The CDR3 loop is CASSFRLYEQYF. As DNA, the CDR3 is TGTGCCAGCAGCTTCAGACTTTACGAGCAGTACTTC. Full variable domain (outside the CDR3, taken from reference TRBV7-9 and TRBJ2-7): DTGVSQNPRHKITKRGQNVTFRCDPISEHNRLYWYRQTLGQGPEFLTYFQNEAQLEKSRLLSDRFSAERPKGSFSTLEIQRTEQGDSAMYLCASSFRLYEQYFGPGTRLTVT.

This chain links TRBV6-5 with TRBJ2-1, with 7 bases fitting TRBD1. This CDR3 region has 14 residues. The germline V gene encodes CDR1 MNHEY and CDR2 SVGAGI. V was pared by 3 bases and J by 7 bases, with 6 bases of the junction left unmatched. The CDR3 reads CASSYLGGSNEQFF. CDR3 coding DNA: TGTGCCAGCAGTTATTTAGGGGGCTCAAATGAGCAGTTCTTC.

The chain links TRBV9 to TRBJ2-3; 8 bases are shared with TRBD2. CDR1 is SGDLS, CDR2 YYNGEE, per germline. J lost 2 bases, V lost 3 bases, and 11 bases had no gene match. The CDR3 sequence is 17 residues long. CDR3: CASSAQSGGAFTDTQYF. The CDR3, as DNA: TGTGCCAGCAGCGCTCAATCGGGAGGGGCCTTCACAGATACGCAGTATTTT.

This chain links TRBV9 with TRBJ2-7, with 9 bases that match TRBD2. J was trimmed by 1 base and V by 3 bases; bases with no gene match: 8. Germline V gives CDR1 SGDLS, CDR2 YYNGEE. The CDR3 is 16 residues long. This chain's CDR3 is CASSAEGGRASYEQYF. Written as DNA, the CDR3 is TGTGCCAGCAGCGCGGAGGGCGGGAGGGCTTCCTACGAGCAGTACTTC.